This entry features one TCR beta chain sequence. Antigen: not known. Reverse transcription of all isolated RNA meant that expressed TCRB transcripts were sequenced. Produced via immunoSEQ multiplex PCR; TCRdb's table is partial and in-frame only. The profile covers 400,000 or so clones, with around a tenth appearing a single time and approximately 0.55% taken by the ten largest. The sample is drawn from a study of beta chain features in type 1 diabetes. General study results and limits: TCRB repertoires of naive, central memory and Treg cells appeared more similar among patients than among healthy donors. TCRB CDR3s were moderately but significantly shorter in Type 1 diabetes patients in all four CD4+ subsets.

Germline CDR1 is SGHTA and CDR2 is FQGNSA. The V end was cut by 3 bases, the J end by 8 bases, with 7 bases between. The CDR3 is 11 residues long. This rearrangement joins TRBV7-2 to TRBJ1-1; D gene unclear. Source material: central memory CD4+ T cells from blood. This clonotype was sampled from a man aged 25-45 years with type 1 diabetes. CDR3 coding DNA: TGTGCCAGCAGCTTGTCAGAAGAAGCTTTCTTT. As protein: CASSLSEEAFF.